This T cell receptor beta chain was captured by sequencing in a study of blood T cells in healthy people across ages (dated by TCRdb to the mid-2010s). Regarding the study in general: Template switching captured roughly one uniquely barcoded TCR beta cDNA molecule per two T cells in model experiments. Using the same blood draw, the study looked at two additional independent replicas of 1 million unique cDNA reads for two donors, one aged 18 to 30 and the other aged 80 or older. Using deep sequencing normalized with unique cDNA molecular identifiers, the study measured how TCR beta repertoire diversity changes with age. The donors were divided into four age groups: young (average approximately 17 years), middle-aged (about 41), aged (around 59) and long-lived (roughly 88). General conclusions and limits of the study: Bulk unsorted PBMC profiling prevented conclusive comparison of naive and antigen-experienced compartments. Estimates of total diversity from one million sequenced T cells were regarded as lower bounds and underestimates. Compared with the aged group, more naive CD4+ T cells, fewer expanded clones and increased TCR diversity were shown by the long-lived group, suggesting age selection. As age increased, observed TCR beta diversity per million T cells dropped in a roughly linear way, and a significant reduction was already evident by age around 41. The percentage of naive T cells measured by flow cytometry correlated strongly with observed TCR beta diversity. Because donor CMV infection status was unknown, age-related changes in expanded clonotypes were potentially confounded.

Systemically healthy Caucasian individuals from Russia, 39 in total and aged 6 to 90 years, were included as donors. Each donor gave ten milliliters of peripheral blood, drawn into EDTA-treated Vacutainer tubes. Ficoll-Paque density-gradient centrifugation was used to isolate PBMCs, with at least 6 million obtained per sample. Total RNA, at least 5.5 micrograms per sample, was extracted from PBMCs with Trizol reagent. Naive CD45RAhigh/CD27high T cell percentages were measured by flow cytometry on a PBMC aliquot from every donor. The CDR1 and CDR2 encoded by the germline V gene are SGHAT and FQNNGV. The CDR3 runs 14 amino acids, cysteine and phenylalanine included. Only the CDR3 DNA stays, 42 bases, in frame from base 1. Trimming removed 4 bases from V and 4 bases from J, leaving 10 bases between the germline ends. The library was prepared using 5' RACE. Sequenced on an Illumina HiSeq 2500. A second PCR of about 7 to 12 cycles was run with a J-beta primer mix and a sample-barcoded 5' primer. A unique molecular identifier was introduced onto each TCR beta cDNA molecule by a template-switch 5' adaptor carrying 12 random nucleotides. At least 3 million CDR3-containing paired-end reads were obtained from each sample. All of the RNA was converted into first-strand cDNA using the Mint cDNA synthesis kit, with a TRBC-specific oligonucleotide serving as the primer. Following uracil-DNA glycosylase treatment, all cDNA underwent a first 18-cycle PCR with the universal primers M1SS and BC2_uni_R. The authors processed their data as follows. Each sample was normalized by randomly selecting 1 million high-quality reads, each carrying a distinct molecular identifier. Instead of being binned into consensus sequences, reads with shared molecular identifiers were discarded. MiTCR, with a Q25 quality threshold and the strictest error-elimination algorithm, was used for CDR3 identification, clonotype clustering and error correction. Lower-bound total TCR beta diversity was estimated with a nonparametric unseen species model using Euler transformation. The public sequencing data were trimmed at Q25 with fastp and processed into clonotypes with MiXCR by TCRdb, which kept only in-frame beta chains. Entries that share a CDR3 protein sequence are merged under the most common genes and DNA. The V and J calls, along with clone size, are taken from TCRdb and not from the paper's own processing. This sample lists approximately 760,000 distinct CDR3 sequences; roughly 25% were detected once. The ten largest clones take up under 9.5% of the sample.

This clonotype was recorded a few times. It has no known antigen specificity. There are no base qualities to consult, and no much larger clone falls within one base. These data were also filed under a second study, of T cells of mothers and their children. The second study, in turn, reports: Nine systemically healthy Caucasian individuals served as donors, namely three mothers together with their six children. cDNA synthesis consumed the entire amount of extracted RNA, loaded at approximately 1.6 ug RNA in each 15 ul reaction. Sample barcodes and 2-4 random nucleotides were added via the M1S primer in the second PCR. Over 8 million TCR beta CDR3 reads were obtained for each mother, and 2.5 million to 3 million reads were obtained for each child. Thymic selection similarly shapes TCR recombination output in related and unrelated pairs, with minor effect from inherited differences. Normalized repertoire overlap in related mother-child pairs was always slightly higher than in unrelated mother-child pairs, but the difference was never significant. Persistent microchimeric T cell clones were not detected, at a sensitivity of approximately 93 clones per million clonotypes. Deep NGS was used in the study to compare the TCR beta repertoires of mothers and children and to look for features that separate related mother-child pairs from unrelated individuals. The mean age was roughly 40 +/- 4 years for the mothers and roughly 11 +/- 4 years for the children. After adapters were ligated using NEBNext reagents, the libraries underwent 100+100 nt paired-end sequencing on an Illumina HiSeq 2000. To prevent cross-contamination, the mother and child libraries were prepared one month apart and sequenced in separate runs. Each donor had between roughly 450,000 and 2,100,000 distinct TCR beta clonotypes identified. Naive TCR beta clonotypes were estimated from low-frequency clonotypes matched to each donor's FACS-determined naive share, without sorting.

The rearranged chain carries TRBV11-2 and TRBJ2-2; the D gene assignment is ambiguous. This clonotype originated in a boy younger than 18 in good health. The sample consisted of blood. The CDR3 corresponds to CASSSIFSTGELFF. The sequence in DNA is TGTGCCAGCAGCTCCATTTTTAGCACCGGGGAGCTGTTTTTT.